One and the same sample provided the 27 T cell receptor beta chains below, sequenced in a study of T cell responses to AZD1222 COVID-19 vaccine. Libraries were prepared by immunoSEQ multiplex PCR; TCRdb keeps only in-frame clonotypes and omits some of them. Found here are 150,000 to 200,000 clones, about 90% of them singletons; the top ten hold 1.1% to 1.5%. Sample: peripheral blood, taken on day 0 of AZD1222 vaccination. The receptors shown here come from an adult in good health.

The V and J genes are TRBV29-1 and TRBJ1-2; D is possibly TRBD1 (5 bases). With 7 bases removed from V and 0 bases from J, the gap between germline ends came to 15 bases. There are 14 residues in the CDR3. In germline, CDR1 is SQVTM, CDR2 ANQGSEA. The CDR3 loop is CSAPGTLTNYGYTF. CDR3 bases: TGCAGCGCCCCCGGGACGCTCACTAACTATGGCTACACCTTC.

This chain joins TRBV10-3 and TRBJ2-3, with D unclear. Trimming stripped 7 bases from V and 1 base from J, with 6 bases between. Germline lookup yields CDR1 ENHRY and CDR2 SYGVKD. The CDR3 contains 12 residues. The CDR3 is CAIKLGTDTQYF. CDR3 nucleotide sequence: TGTGCCATCAAGCTCGGCACAGATACGCAGTATTTT.

The table lists this clone with a count of one. The chain carries TRBV6-2 or TRBV6-3 and TRBJ2-7; 8 bases align to TRBD2. Trimming took 7 bases from V and 0 from J; bases not matched to a gene: 5. There are 14 residues in the CDR3. CDR1 and CDR2 from the germline V gene are MNHEY and SVGEGT. CDR3 protein: CASTPGTSSYEQYF. CDR3 sequence (DNA): TGTGCCAGCACCCCGGGGACTAGCTCCTACGAGCAGTACTTC.

The V call is TRBV6-2 or TRBV6-3, the J call TRBJ2-2, with a tentative D call TRBD2 (6 bases). The V end lost 5 bases, the J end lost 3 bases, and 13 bases lay between the germline ends. The CDR3 is 15 residues long. The germline gives CDR1 MNHEY, CDR2 SVGEGT. This CDR3 is CASSTTRGYTGELFF. The CDR3 DNA follows: TGTGCCAGCAGTACGACTAGAGGCTACACCGGGGAGCTGTTTTTT.

The genes are TRBV19 and TRBJ2-1; 8 bases align to TRBD2. CDR1 and CDR2 (germline): LNHDA, SQIVND (reference sequence). After removal of 5 bases from V and 3 bases from J, the junction contained 6 bases not matched to a gene. This CDR3 spans 15 amino acids. The CDR3 region has the DNA TGTGCCAGTAGTCCGGCGGGGGGATACTACAATGAGCAGTTCTTC. Translating gives CASSPAGGYYNEQFF. Variable domain in full (rest from reference TRBV19 and TRBJ2-1): DGGITQSPKYLFRKEGQNVTLSCEQNLNHDAMYWYRQDPGQGLRLIYYSQIVNDFQKGDIAEGYSVSREKKESFPLTVTSAQKNPTAFYLCASSPAGGYYNEQFFGPGTRLTVL.

The CDR3 sequence is CASKGRGNEKLFF. DNA for the CDR3: TGTGCCAGCAAGGGACGGGGTAATGAAAAACTGTTTTTT. V gene TRBV27 combines with J gene TRBJ1-4, with D possibly being TRBD1 (5 bases). Germline V lookup: CDR1 MNHEY, CDR2 SMNVEV (reference sequence). This CDR3 has 13 amino acids. With 7 bases removed from V and 4 bases from J, the gap between germline ends came to 10 bases. Full variable domain (remainder filled in from reference TRBV27 and TRBJ1-4): EAQVTQNPRYLITVTGKKLTVTCSQNMNHEYMSWYRQDPGLGLRQIYYSMNVEVTDKGDVPEGYKVSRKEKRNFPLILESPSPNQTSLYFCASKGRGNEKLFFGSGTQLSVL.

V gene TRBV6-6 combines with J gene TRBJ1-6; D is undetermined. Germline values: CDR1 MNHNY, CDR2 SVGAGI (reference sequence). CDR3 length equals 15 residues. Trimming removed 1 base at V and 12 bases at J, with 16 bases between. CDR3 in DNA: TGTGCCAGCAGTTACTTGGACCCGTCTAGTGAACCCCTCCACTTT. Its translation is CASSYLDPSSEPLHF.

This chain joins TRBV7-9 and TRBJ2-1; 9 bases fit TRBD2. CDR1 and CDR2 (germline): SEHNR, FQNEAQ (reference sequence). The CDR3 consists of 18 residues. The V gene end was trimmed by 1 base and the J gene end by 3 bases; junction bases not matched to a gene: 10. The CDR3 loop reads CASSLGVGGGARYNEQFF. The CDR3 nucleotides are TGTGCCAGCAGCTTAGGGGTTGGCGGGGGGGCCCGCTACAATGAGCAGTTCTTC.

The chain links TRBV6-4 to TRBJ1-2, with a possible D match to TRBD1 (5 bases). This CDR3 contains 15 residues. The V end was cut by 0 bases, the J end by 6 bases, with 14 bases between. Per the germline V gene, CDR1 is MRHNA and CDR2 is SNTAGT. CDR3 nucleotide sequence: TGTGCCAGCAGTGACTCAGGGGCGCCAAGGAATGGCTACACCTTC. The encoded protein is CASSDSGAPRNGYTF.

The V and J genes are TRBV3-1 (or the pseudogene TRBV3-2) and TRBJ2-3; the match to TRBD2 covers 10 bases. Losses at the gene ends were 1 base for V and 6 bases for J; bases not matched to a gene: 7. The CDR3 contains 16 residues. Germline CDR1 LGHDT, CDR2 YNNKEL (reference sequence). The CDR3 coding sequence is TGTGCCAGCAGCCAAGGGACTAGCGGAGGCGTGGATACGCAGTATTTT. This sequence encodes CASSQGTSGGVDTQYF.

The chain is built from TRBV5-1 and TRBJ2-7, with D perhaps TRBD1 (6 bases). Trimming pared 7 bases from V and 0 bases from J, leaving 8 bases between. The CDR3 contains 12 residues. Germline CDR1 reads SGHRS; CDR2 reads YFSETQ. The DNA for the CDR3 is TGCGCCAGCGACAGGTCCTCCTACGAGCAGTACTTC. Translating gives CASDRSSYEQYF.

This chain joins TRBV5-6 and TRBJ1-3; D unresolved. The V end was cut by 0 bases, the J end by 0 bases, with 7 bases between. CDR3 size: 15 residues. Germline values: CDR1 SGHDT, CDR2 YYEEEE. The CDR3 reads CASSLDRGSGNTIYF. In DNA, the CDR3 is TGTGCCAGCAGCTTGGACCGAGGCTCTGGAAACACCATATATTTT. Using reference TRBV5-6 and TRBJ1-3 for the parts outside the CDR3, the full variable domain is DAGVTQSPTHLIKTRGQQVTLRCSPKSGHDTVSWYQQALGQGPQFIFQYYEEEERQRGNFPDRFSGHQFPNYSSELNVNALLLGDSALYLCASSLDRGSGNTIYFGEGSWLTVV.

This sequence joins TRBV18 and TRBJ1-3; 7 positions match TRBD1. With V trimmed by 2 bases and J by 7 bases, 5 bases remained unmatched. The CDR3 covers 14 residues. CDR1 and CDR2 (germline): KGHSH, LQKENI. In nucleotides, the CDR3 is TGTGCCAGCTCACCAGTGAAGGGGGCGAACACCATATATTTT. It yields the protein CASSPVKGANTIYF.

The V and J genes are TRBV5-1 and TRBJ1-2, with D unresolved. Trimming stripped 4 bases from V and 5 bases from J, with 12 bases between. CDR1 is SGHRS, CDR2 YFSETQ, per germline. CDR3 length: 13 amino acids. The CDR3 loop is CASSLVDGYGYTF. The CDR3 nucleotides read TGCGCCAGCAGCCTTGTGGATGGATATGGCTACACCTTC.

J is TRBJ2-7 and V is TRBV3-1 (or the pseudogene TRBV3-2); 14 positions agree with TRBD2. Trimming at V came to 4 bases and at J to 2 bases, leaving 7 bases not matched to a gene. The CDR3 has 17 amino acids. The germline gives CDR1 LGHDT, CDR2 YNNKEL (reference sequence). The CDR3 DNA is TGTGCCAGCAGCCCGCGGACTAGCGGGAGGTTCACCTACGAGCAGTACTTC. Translation gives CASSPRTSGRFTYEQYF.

A few counts support this clone. The rearrangement uses TRBV24-1 and TRBJ2-1; D call uncertain. CDR1 KGHDR and CDR2 SFDVKD come from the germline V gene. The CDR3 runs to 13 residues. Trimming stripped 0 bases from V and 7 bases from J, with 6 bases between. CDR3 bases: TGTGCCACCAGTGATTTGGGGCTAAATGAGCAGTTCTTC. Translated: CATSDLGLNEQFF.

V and J are TRBV28 and TRBJ1-6; maybe TRBD1 (5 bases). V shed 0 bases and J shed 13 bases, with 10 bases lying between them. This CDR3 is 13 amino acids long. The germline CDR1 and CDR2 sequences are MDHEN and SYDVKM. The CDR3 bases are TGTGCCAGCAGTTTATGGGGGGTGGGTCCCCTCCACTTT. Residues: CASSLWGVGPLHF.

This clone was recorded a few times. This rearrangement joins TRBV28 to TRBJ1-5; the D gene is possibly TRBD1 (6 bases). The length of the CDR3 is 16 residues. V was trimmed by 8 bases and J by 0 bases, leaving 17 bases between them. CDR1 is MDHEN, CDR2 SYDVKM, per germline. As DNA, the CDR3 is TGTGCCAGCGCCATTTCCGGGGGGGCTAGCAATCAGCCCCAGCATTTT. This sequence encodes CASAISGGASNQPQHF.

The V gene is TRBV25-1, the J gene TRBJ1-1, with TRBD1 matching 9 bases. CDR1 and CDR2 (germline): MGHDK, SYGVNS. The junction had 13 bases not matched to a gene; V was cut back by 4 bases and J by 4 bases. This CDR3 region has 17 residues. The CDR3 protein is CASSVLQGQGGSTEAFF. Written as DNA, the CDR3 is TGTGCCAGCAGTGTGTTACAGGGACAGGGAGGTAGCACTGAAGCTTTCTTT.

For the CDR3, the DNA is TGCGCCAGCAGTGAACAAACGGGCCCTCTTCAGCCCCAGCATTTT. Residues: CASSEQTGPLQPQHF. This sequence joins TRBV10-2 and TRBJ1-5; D not certain. This CDR3 is built from 15 residues. CDR1 is WSHSY, CDR2 SAAADI, per germline. V dropped 3 bases and J dropped 6 bases, with 15 bases sitting between them.

The V and J genes are TRBV3-1 (or the pseudogene TRBV3-2) and TRBJ1-1; no firm D call. Germline CDR1 is LGHDT and CDR2 is YNNKEL (reference sequence). V lost 6 bases, J lost 4 bases, and 9 bases lay in between. The CDR3 has 12 amino acids. The CDR3 DNA follows: TGTGCCAGCAGGAGTTCGGGCACTGAAGCTTTCTTT. Translation gives CASRSSGTEAFF.

The gene calls are TRBV6-5 and TRBJ1-3; D unclear. The CDR3 consists of 15 residues. Per germline, CDR1 MNHEY and CDR2 SVGAGI. Trimming pared 0 bases from V and 4 bases from J, leaving 10 bases between. The CDR3 DNA reads TGTGCCAGCAGTTACTCTGCCGGGTTCGGAAACACCATATATTTT. This sequence encodes CASSYSAGFGNTIYF.

The CDR3 DNA is TGTGCCAGCAGTTCAATCCGGACAGTACCCTACGAGCAGTACTTC. Translation gives CASSSIRTVPYEQYF. V is TRBV6-2 or TRBV6-3 and J is TRBJ2-7, with a tentative D call TRBD1 (6 bases). With 4 bases removed from V and 2 bases from J, the gap between germline ends came to 15 bases. CDR3 length: 15 amino acids. The V gene's germline CDR1 is MNHEY and CDR2 SVGEGT.

The V gene is TRBV15, the J gene TRBJ2-1, with D maybe TRBD2 (6 bases). There are 17 residues in the CDR3. V lost 1 base and J 0 bases, leaving 13 bases between the germline ends. In germline, CDR1 is LNHNV, CDR2 YYDKDF (reference sequence). CDR3 sequence (DNA): TGTGCCACCAGCAGAGGATATGGGGGGAGCTCCTACAATGAGCAGTTCTTC. Protein product: CATSRGYGGSSYNEQFF.

This clone was seen a single time. This chain joins TRBV5-5 and TRBJ2-7, with 9 bases lining up with TRBD1. The CDR3 loop spans 15 amino acids. V lost 4 bases and J lost 3; bases outside the gene matches: 8. From germline, CDR1 is SGHKS and CDR2 YYEKEE (reference sequence). CDR3 DNA sequence: TGTGCCAGCAGCCATTCCGGGACAGGGTTCTACGAGCAGTACTTC. Protein: CASSHSGTGFYEQYF.

The J gene is TRBJ2-7, the V gene TRBV11-3; D is possibly TRBD1 or TRBD2 (5 bases each). Germline CDR1 reads SGHNT; CDR2 reads YENEEA. This CDR3 spans 14 amino acids. Trimming removed 5 bases from V and 2 bases from J, with 13 bases in between. DNA for the CDR3: TGTGCCAGCAGCCCCGGGACGGCCCCCTACGAGCAGTACTTC. It codes for CASSPGTAPYEQYF.

V is TRBV12-3 or TRBV12-4 and J is TRBJ1-2; D remains ambiguous. The germline V and J ends were trimmed by 4 bases and 5 bases, with 8 bases remaining between them. This CDR3 has 12 residues. CDR3 in amino acids: CASSSAGYGYTF. The CDR3 DNA is TGTGCCAGCAGTTCGGCGGGGTATGGCTACACCTTC.